These T cell receptor beta chains were read from a single sample in a study of HIV-infected patients and healthy controls. TCRdb passed the 5' RACE reads through MiXCR, listing each CDR3 protein once. The sample records approximately 11,000 distinct CDR3 sequences, less than 10% being singletons. This material consisted of blood, taken before antiretroviral therapy. Receptors originate from an adult with HIV infection. The donor label of this sample is uncertain. Both conserved end residues are part of each CDR3. D genes are given only for firm matches. Where a row states a size, it is once, few, many or the class of an expanded clone; other rows omit it.

many	TRBV15	TRBJ1-4	TRBD1	CATSVFGTGADSLFF	TGTGCCACCAGCGTTTTCGGGACAGGGGCCGATAGCCTGTTTTTT
medium-sized	TRBV10-1	TRBJ2-5	-	CASSDEFGRAETQYF	TGCGCCAGCAGTGATGAGTTTGGCCGGGCTGAGACCCAGTACTTC
many	TRBV2	TRBJ2-7	-	CASSEALATYEQYF	TGTGCCAGCAGTGAAGCGCTGGCTACTTACGAGCAGTACTTC
-	TRBV2	TRBJ2-2	TRBD2	CASSESSGKAGELFF	TGTGCCAGCAGTGAAAGTAGCGGGAAGGCCGGGGAGCTGTTTTTT
many	TRBV27	TRBJ1-1	-	CASSGGLTEAFF	TGTGCCAGCAGTGGGGGGTTAACTGAAGCTTTCTTT
few	TRBV4-2	TRBJ1-4	-	CASSQTDRATNEKLFF	TGTGCCAGCAGCCAAACCGACAGAGCAACTAATGAAAAACTGTTTTTT
many	TRBV19	TRBJ1-5	-	CASSRREGGNQPQHF	TGTGCCAGTAGCCGAAGGGAGGGTGGCAATCAGCCCCAGCATTTT
many	TRBV12-3/TRBV12-4	TRBJ2-6	TRBD1	CASRPDRGSSGANVLTF	TGTGCCAGCAGGCCTGACAGGGGAAGCTCTGGGGCCAACGTCCTGACTTTC
many	TRBV7-3	TRBJ2-2	-	CASSPPGETGELFF	TGTGCCAGCAGCCCCCCAGGGGAGACCGGGGAGCTGTTTTTT
-	TRBV12-3/TRBV12-4	TRBJ2-7	-	CASSLQWQGDEQYF	TGTGCCAGCAGTTTACAATGGCAGGGAGACGAGCAGTACTTC
few	TRBV2	TRBJ2-1	TRBD1	CASTQNHGQGGNEQFF	TGTGCCAGCACCCAAAATCATGGACAGGGGGGCAATGAGCAGTTCTTC
medium-sized	TRBV7-6	TRBJ2-1	-	CASSLGANNEQFF	TGTGCCAGCAGCTTAGGGGCTAACAATGAGCAGTTCTTC
many	TRBV6-2/TRBV6-3	TRBJ2-3	TRBD2	CASSYERGPTDTQYF	TGTGCCAGCAGTTACGAGCGGGGGCCCACAGATACGCAGTATTTT
few	TRBV12-3/TRBV12-4	TRBJ1-5	-	CASSFSWGEPQHF	TGTGCCAGCAGTTTCTCGTGGGGGGAGCCCCAGCATTTT
many	TRBV28	TRBJ2-1	TRBD2	CASSEAGGRYNEQFF	TGTGCCAGCAGTGAGGCGGGGGGCCGGTACAATGAGCAGTTCTTC
many	TRBV20-1	TRBJ2-1	TRBD2	CSGKGSGGPYNEQFF	TGCAGTGGAAAGGGGAGCGGGGGGCCGTACAATGAGCAGTTCTTC
many	TRBV11-2	TRBJ2-1	TRBD2	CASSIGTSPTEQFF	TGTGCCAGCAGCATCGGGACTAGCCCCACTGAGCAGTTCTTC
many	TRBV20-1	TRBJ1-1	-	CSADGHADGTEAFF	TGCAGTGCCGACGGACATGCCGATGGCACTGAAGCTTTCTTT
-	TRBV19	TRBJ1-5	-	CASSWGSNQPQHF	TGTGCCAGTAGTTGGGGTAGCAATCAGCCCCAGCATTTT
many	TRBV28	TRBJ2-7	-	CASSSWTESYEQYF	TGTGCCAGCAGTTCCTGGACGGAATCCTACGAGCAGTACTTC
many	TRBV5-1	TRBJ1-5	-	CASSLDGGSNQPQHF	TGCGCCAGCAGCTTGGATGGGGGGAGCAATCAGCCCCAGCATTTT
many	TRBV11-3	TRBJ2-1	-	CASSSRLESHNEQFF	TGTGCCAGCAGCTCCAGACTAGAGTCCCACAATGAGCAGTTCTTC
-	TRBV7-2	TRBJ2-2	-	CASSLVPANTGELFF	TGTGCCAGCAGCTTAGTGCCAGCGAACACCGGGGAGCTGTTTTTT
medium-sized	TRBV27	TRBJ2-7	TRBD1	CASRTGSFSYEQYF	TGTGCCAGCAGGACAGGGAGTTTCTCCTACGAGCAGTACTTC
many	TRBV6-6	TRBJ2-7	TRBD2	CASKQGLAGGDPLYEQYF	TGTGCCAGCAAGCAGGGACTAGCGGGGGGGGACCCCCTCTACGAGCAGTACTTC
many	TRBV19	TRBJ1-1	-	CASMGGMTGGSTEAFF	TGTGCCAGTATGGGCGGGATGACCGGGGGATCCACTGAAGCTTTCTTT
-	TRBV28	TRBJ1-5	-	CASRSQAGDQPQHF	TGTGCCAGCAGAAGCCAAGCAGGGGATCAGCCCCAGCATTTT
many	TRBV24-1	TRBJ2-5	-	CATSDSFGDQETQYF	TGTGCCACCAGTGATTCGTTCGGCGACCAAGAGACCCAGTACTTC
many	TRBV9	TRBJ1-5	-	CASSPTPDSGYSNQPQHF	TGTGCCAGCAGCCCTACTCCGGACAGCGGATATAGCAATCAGCCCCAGCATTTT
many	TRBV11-3	TRBJ1-1	-	CASGKQGYTEAFF	TGTGCCAGCGGAAAACAGGGATACACTGAAGCTTTCTTT
many	TRBV7-8	TRBJ2-3	-	CASSLAMASSTDTQYF	TGTGCCAGCAGCTTAGCTATGGCTTCTAGCACAGATACGCAGTATTTT
-	TRBV7-9	TRBJ1-2	TRBD1	CASSLPPNRGLNGYTF	TGTGCCAGCAGTCTCCCCCCAAACAGGGGGTTAAATGGCTACACCTTC
many	TRBV20-1	TRBJ2-1	TRBD2	CSASRSLAGAQFF	TGCAGTGCTAGCCGCTCACTAGCGGGGGCGCAGTTCTTC
many	TRBV7-6	TRBJ2-3	-	CASSFHSTDTQYF	TGTGCCAGCAGCTTCCATAGCACAGATACGCAGTATTTT
many	TRBV30	TRBJ1-4	-	CAWNSGTRNEKLFF	TGTGCCTGGAACTCCGGGACACGGAATGAAAAACTGTTTTTT